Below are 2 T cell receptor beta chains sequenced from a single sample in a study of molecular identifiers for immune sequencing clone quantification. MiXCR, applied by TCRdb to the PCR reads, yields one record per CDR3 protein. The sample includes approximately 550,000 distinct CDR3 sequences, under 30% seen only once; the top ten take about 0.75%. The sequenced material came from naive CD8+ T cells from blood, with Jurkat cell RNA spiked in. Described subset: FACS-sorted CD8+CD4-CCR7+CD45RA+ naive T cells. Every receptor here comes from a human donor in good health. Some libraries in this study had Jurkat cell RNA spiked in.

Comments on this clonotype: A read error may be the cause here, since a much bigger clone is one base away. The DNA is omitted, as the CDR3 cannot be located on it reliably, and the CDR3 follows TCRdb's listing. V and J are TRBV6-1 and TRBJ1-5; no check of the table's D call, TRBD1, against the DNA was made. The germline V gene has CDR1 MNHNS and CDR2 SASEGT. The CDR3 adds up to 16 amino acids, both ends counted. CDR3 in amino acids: CASSEFGPGSNQPQQF.

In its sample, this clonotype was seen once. CDR3 DNA: TGCGCCAGCAGCCAAGGGCGATCAAGTTTCACCGGGGAGCTGTTTTTT. This translates into CASSQGRSSFTGELFF. V is TRBV4-3 and J is TRBJ2-2; no reliable D call. The CDR3 has 16 amino acids. V lost 1 base, J lost 4 bases, and 13 bases lay in between. CDR1 and CDR2 from the germline V gene are LGHNA and YSLEER.